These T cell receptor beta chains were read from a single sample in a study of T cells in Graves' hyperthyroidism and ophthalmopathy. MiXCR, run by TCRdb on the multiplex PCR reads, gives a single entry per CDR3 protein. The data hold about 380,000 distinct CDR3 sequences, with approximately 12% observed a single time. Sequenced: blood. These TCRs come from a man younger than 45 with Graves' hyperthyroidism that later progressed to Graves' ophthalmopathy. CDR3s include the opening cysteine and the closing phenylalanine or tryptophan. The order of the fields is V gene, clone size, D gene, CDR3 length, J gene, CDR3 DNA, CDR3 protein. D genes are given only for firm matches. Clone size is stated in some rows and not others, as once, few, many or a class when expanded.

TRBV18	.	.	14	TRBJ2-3	TGTGCCAGCTCACCACGGGACGGCATGGATACGCAGTATTTT	CASSPRDGMDTQYF
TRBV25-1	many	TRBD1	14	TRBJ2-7	TGTGCCAGCAGTGTTACCGACAGGGGCCACGAGCAGTACTTC	CASSVTDRGHEQYF
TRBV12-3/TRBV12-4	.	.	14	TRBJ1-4	TGTGCCAGCAGTTTAGGGCCCCCTAAAGGAAAACTGTTTTTT	CASSLGPPKGKLFF
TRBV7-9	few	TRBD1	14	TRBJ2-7	TGTGCCAGCAGCTTCTTCCAGGGGGCTAACGAGCAGTACTTC	CASSFFQGANEQYF
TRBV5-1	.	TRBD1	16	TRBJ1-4	TGCGCCAGCAGCTTGTGGCAGGGGGCCAACTCCGAAAAACTGTTTTTT	CASSLWQGANSEKLFF
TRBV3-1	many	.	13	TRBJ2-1	TGTGCCAGCAGCCTCCTTTGGACCAAAGAGCAGTTCTTC	CASSLLWTKEQFF
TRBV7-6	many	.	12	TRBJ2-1	TGTGCCAGCAGCTATCGGGCCAATGAGCAGTTCTTC	CASSYRANEQFF
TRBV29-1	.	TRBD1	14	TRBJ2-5	TGCAGCGTTGAAGGGGGACAGCACCAAGAGACCCAGTACTTC	CSVEGGQHQETQYF
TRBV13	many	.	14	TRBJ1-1	TGTGCCAGCAGCTTACGAGGGTTATCCCATGAAGCTTTCTTT	CASSLRGLSHEAFF
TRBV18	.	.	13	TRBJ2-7	TGTGCCAGCTCACATACCGGGACCTACGAGCAGTACTTC	CASSHTGTYEQYF
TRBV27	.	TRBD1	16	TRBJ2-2	TGTGCCAGCAGTCGGGGACAGCCAACGAACACCGGGGAGCTGTTTTTT	CASSRGQPTNTGELFF